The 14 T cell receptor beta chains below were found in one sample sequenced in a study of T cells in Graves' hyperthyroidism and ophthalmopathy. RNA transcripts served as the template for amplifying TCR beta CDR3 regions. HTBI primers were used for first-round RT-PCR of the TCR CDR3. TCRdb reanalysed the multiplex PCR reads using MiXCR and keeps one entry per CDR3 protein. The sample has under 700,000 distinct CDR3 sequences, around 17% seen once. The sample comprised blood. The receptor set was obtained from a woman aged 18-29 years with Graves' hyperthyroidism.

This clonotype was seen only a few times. The CDR3 region has the DNA TGTGCCAGCAGCCGCGGCGGACTAGCGGGGGGGAGCACAGATACGCAGTATTTT. Residues: CASSRGGLAGGSTDTQYF. The J gene is TRBJ2-3, the V gene TRBV7-8; 15 bases line up with TRBD2. The germline V gene has CDR1 SGHVS and CDR2 FQNEAQ. This CDR3 spans 18 amino acids. The trim removed 5 bases at V and 0 bases at J, leaving 6 bases unmatched. Full variable domain (outside the CDR3, taken from reference TRBV7-8 and TRBJ2-3): GAGVSQSPRYKVAKRGQDVALRCDPISGHVSLFWYQQALGQGPEFLTYFQNEAQLDKSGLPSDRFFAERPEGSVSTLKIQRTQQEDSAVYLCASSRGGLAGGSTDTQYFGPGTRLTVL.

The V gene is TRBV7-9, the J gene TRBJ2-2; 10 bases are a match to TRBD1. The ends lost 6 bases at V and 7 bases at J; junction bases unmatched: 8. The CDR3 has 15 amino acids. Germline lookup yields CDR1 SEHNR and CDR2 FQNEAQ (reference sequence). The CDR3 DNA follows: TGTGCCAGCAGATTGGGACAGGGGATCCACGGGGAGCTGTTTTTT. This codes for CASRLGQGIHGELFF.

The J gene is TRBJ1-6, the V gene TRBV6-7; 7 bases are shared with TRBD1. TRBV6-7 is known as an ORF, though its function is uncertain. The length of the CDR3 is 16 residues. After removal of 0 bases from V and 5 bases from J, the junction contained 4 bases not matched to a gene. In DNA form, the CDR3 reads TGTGCCAGCAGTTACTCGGAAACAGGGGATAATTCACCCCTCCACTTT. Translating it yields CASSYSETGDNSPLHF.

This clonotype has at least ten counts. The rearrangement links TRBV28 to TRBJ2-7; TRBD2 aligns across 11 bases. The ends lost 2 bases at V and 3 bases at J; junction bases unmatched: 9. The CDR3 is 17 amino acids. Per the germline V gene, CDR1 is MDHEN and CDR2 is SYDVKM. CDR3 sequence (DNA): TGTGCCAGCAGTTTAACTAGCGGGGGAAGAGCCCTCTACGAGCAGTACTTC. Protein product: CASSLTSGGRALYEQYF.

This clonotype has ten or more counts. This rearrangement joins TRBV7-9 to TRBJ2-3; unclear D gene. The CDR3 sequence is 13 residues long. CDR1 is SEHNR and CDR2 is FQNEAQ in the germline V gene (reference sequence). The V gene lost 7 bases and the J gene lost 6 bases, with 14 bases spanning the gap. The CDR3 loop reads CASKLTKGDTQYF. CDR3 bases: TGTGCCAGCAAACTTACAAAAGGGGATACGCAGTATTTT.

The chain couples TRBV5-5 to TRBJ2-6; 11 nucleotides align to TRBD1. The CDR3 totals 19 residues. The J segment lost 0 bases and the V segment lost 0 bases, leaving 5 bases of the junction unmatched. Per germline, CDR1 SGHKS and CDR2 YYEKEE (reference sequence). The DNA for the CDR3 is TGTGCCAGCAGCTTGGGGACAGGGGGCGTAAGCTCTGGGGCCAACGTCCTGACTTTC. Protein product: CASSLGTGGVSSGANVLTF.

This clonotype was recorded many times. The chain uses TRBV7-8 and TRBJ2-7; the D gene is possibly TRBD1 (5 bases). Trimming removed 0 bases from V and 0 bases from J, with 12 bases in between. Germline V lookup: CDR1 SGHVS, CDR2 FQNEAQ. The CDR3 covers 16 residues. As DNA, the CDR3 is TGTGCCAGCAGCTTAGCGCAGGGCTGGAGCTCCTACGAGCAGTACTTC. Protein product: CASSLAQGWSSYEQYF.

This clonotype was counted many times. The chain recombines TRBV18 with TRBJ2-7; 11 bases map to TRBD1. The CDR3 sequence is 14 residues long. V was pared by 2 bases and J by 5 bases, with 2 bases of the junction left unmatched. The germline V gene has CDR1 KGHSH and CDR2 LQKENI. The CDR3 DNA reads TGTGCCAGCTCACCAATGGGACAGGGGGACGAGCAGTACTTC. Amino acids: CASSPMGQGDEQYF.

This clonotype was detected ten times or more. For the CDR3, the DNA is TGTGCCAGCAGCTTAGAAACCGCTTACACCGGGGAGCTGTTTTTT. Its translation: CASSLETAYTGELFF. The chain has TRBV11-2 and TRBJ2-2; the D is unclear. V gave up 0 bases and J gave up 3 bases, with 8 bases separating them. Looked up from germline, CDR1 is SGHAT and CDR2 is FQNNGV. There are 15 residues in the CDR3. Together with reference TRBV11-2 and TRBJ2-2, the CDR3 gives the full variable domain: EAGVAQSPRYKIIEKRQSVAFWCNPISGHATLYWYQQILGQGPKLLIQFQNNGVVDDSQLPKDRFSAERLKGVDSTLKIQPAKLEDSAVYLCASSLETAYTGELFFGEGSRLTVL.

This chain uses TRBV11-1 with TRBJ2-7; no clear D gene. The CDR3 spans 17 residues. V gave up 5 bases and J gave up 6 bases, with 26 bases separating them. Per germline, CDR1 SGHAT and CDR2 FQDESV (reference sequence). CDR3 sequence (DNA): TGTGCCAGCAGCAGAGTTCCCGGTGGCGGTGGCTCGGGCGAGCAGTACTTC. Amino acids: CASSRVPGGGGSGEQYF.

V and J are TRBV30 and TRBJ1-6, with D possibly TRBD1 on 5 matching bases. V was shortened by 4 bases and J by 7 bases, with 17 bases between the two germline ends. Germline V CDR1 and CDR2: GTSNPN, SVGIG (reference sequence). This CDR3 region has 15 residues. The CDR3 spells CAWTAPTGGNSPLHF. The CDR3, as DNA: TGTGCCTGGACCGCCCCGACGGGGGGAAATTCACCCCTCCACTTT.

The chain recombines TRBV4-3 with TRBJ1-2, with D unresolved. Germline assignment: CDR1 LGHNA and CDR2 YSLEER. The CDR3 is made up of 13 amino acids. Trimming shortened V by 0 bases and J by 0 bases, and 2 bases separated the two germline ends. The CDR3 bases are TGCGCCAGCAGCCAAGACACTAACTATGGCTACACCTTC. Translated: CASSQDTNYGYTF.

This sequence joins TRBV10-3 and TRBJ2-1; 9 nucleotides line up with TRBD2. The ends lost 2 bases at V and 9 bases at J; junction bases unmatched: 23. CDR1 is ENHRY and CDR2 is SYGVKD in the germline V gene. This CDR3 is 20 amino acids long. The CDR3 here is CAISEPGTLAASGKVGEQFF. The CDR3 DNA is TGTGCCATCAGTGAGCCCGGGACCCTAGCCGCTAGCGGGAAGGTCGGTGAGCAGTTCTTC.

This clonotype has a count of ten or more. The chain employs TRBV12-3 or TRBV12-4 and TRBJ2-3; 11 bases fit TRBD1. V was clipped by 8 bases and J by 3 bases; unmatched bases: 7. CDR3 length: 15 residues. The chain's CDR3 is CASAMDRGRTDTQYF. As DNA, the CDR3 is TGTGCCAGCGCAATGGACAGGGGGCGGACAGATACGCAGTATTTT.